The 31 T cell receptor beta chains presented below share a single source sample, sequenced in a study of blood T cell repertoires in COVID-19. Assay: immunoSEQ multiplex PCR; the TCRdb copy retains only in-frame clones and omits some. The table has about 80,000 clones, roughly nine tenths seen once. Source material: peripheral blood. The source of these receptors is a woman between 45 and 65 years old in a cohort sampled during active COVID-19.

The J gene is TRBJ2-5, the V gene TRBV11-3; 8 bases are shared with TRBD1. Germline V gene lookup returns CDR1 SGHNT and CDR2 YENEEA. Trimming removed 4 bases from V and 4 bases from J; junction bases left unmatched: 8. The CDR3 runs 15 residues. CDR3 protein: CASSSRGTGGETQYF. In DNA, the CDR3 is TGTGCCAGCAGCTCACGAGGGACAGGAGGAGAGACCCAGTACTTC.

This clone has a single count. The chain joins TRBV19 to TRBJ2-5; possibly TRBD1 for D (5 bases). The CDR3 has 14 residues. V gave up 5 bases and J gave up 7 bases, with 17 bases separating them. The germline gives CDR1 LNHDA, CDR2 SQIVND (reference sequence). The CDR3 spells CASSPTPGRGTQYF. In DNA, the CDR3 is TGTGCCAGTAGTCCAACCCCAGGGCGTGGGACCCAGTACTTC.

The chain couples TRBV18 to TRBJ1-5; 10 positions match TRBD1. Losses at the gene ends were 3 bases for V and 1 base for J; bases not matched to a gene: 0. CDR3 length: 15 residues. Per the germline V gene, CDR1 is KGHSH and CDR2 is LQKENI. The DNA of the CDR3 is TGTGCCAGCTCACCGACAGGGGGCAGCAATCAGCCCCAGCATTTT. This encodes CASSPTGGSNQPQHF.

The chain employs TRBV4-1 and TRBJ2-7; tentative D call: TRBD1 (6 bases). This CDR3 region has 12 residues. The V gene's germline CDR1 is MGHRA and CDR2 YSYEKL. Trimming left V 3 bases short and J 6 bases short, with 9 bases between. This CDR3 reads CASSQAGAEQYF. CDR3 nucleotide sequence: TGCGCCAGCAGCCAGGCAGGGGCCGAGCAGTACTTC.

The chain carries TRBV5-5 and TRBJ2-2, with 9 positions matching TRBD1. This CDR3 has 16 amino acids. V shed 6 bases and J 2 bases; nucleotides not matched to a gene: 8. Per the germline V gene, CDR1 is SGHKS and CDR2 is YYEKEE (reference sequence). In DNA, the CDR3 is TGTGCCAGCAATCCGGGACAGGGTTATAACACCGGGGAGCTGTTTTTT. This sequence encodes CASNPGQGYNTGELFF.

The V call is TRBV13, the J call TRBJ2-7; D might be TRBD2 (6 bases). This CDR3 comprises 14 residues. Germline CDR1 PRHDT, CDR2 FYEKMQ (reference sequence). V was shortened by 5 bases and J by 4 bases, with 15 bases between the two germline ends. The CDR3 DNA reads as TGTGCCAGCAGCCCCGGAGGGATTCTTTACGAGCAGTACTTC. It is translated as CASSPGGILYEQYF.

V usage is TRBV7-9 and J usage is TRBJ2-7, with 11 nucleotides matching TRBD1. The germline V gene has CDR1 SEHNR and CDR2 FQNEAQ (reference sequence). V was clipped by 6 bases and J by 3 bases; unmatched bases: 4. The CDR3 spans 14 residues. The DNA of the CDR3 is TGTGCCAGCAGTGCCGGGACAGGGGGCTACGAGCAGTACTTC. It encodes CASSAGTGGYEQYF.

The chain links TRBV29-1 to TRBJ2-2; tentatively, D is TRBD1 (5 bases). Germline V CDR1 and CDR2: SQVTM, ANQGSEA. V lost 4 bases and J lost 2, with 14 bases in between. This CDR3 contains 15 residues. The CDR3 nucleotides read TGCAGCGTTGTGTTGCACAGGACCAACACCGGGGAGCTGTTTTTT. This translates into CSVVLHRTNTGELFF.

The V call is TRBV7-3, the J call TRBJ2-1; 11 nucleotides line up with TRBD2. After removal of 2 bases from V and 2 bases from J, the junction contained 2 bases not matched to a gene. The CDR3 extends over 16 amino acids. CDR1 is SGHTA, CDR2 FQGTGA, per germline. The CDR3 sequence: CASSLLAGGPYNEQFF. The CDR3 coding sequence is TGTGCCAGCAGCTTACTAGCGGGAGGTCCCTACAATGAGCAGTTCTTC.

The genes are TRBV2 and TRBJ2-4, with TRBD2 identical over 10 bases. The V gene's germline CDR1 is SNHLY and CDR2 FYNNEI. V shed 6 bases, J shed 1 base, and the junction held 18 bases outside the gene matches. The CDR3 totals 20 residues. The CDR3 bases are TGTGCCAGCAGAGGAGACAAAGCGGGAGGGGCTTTGTGGGCCAAAAACATTCAGTACTTC. This sequence encodes CASRGDKAGGALWAKNIQYF. Filled out from reference TRBV2 and TRBJ2-4, the complete variable domain reads EPEVTQTPSHQVTQMGQEVILRCVPISNHLYFYWYRQILGQKVEFLVSFYNNEISEKSEIFDDQFSVERPDGSNFTLKIRSTKLEDSAMYFCASRGDKAGGALWAKNIQYFGAGTRLSVL.

The rearrangement joins TRBV24-1 to TRBJ2-3; the D gene is possibly TRBD1 (5 bases). The V end was cut by 1 base, the J end by 0 bases, with 7 bases between. The CDR3 has 15 residues. Per germline, CDR1 KGHDR and CDR2 SFDVKD. The CDR3 protein is CATSDLQASTDTQYF. In DNA, the CDR3 is TGTGCCACCAGTGATTTACAGGCTAGCACAGATACGCAGTATTTT.

The gene calls are TRBV3-1 (or the pseudogene TRBV3-2) and TRBJ2-5; 12 nucleotides match TRBD2. Germline CDR1 LGHDT, CDR2 YNNKEL (reference sequence). The CDR3 is made up of 13 amino acids. The V gene end was trimmed by 11 bases and the J gene end by 4 bases; junction bases not matched to a gene: 5. The DNA of the CDR3 is TGTGCCGGTTCTAGCGGGGGGGTAGAGACCCAGTACTTC. Its translation is CAGSSGGVETQYF.

This clone was detected once. The J gene is TRBJ2-2, the V gene TRBV18; weak D call: TRBD2 (5 bases). Germline lookup yields CDR1 KGHSH and CDR2 LQKENI. Trimming shortened V by 6 bases and J by 5 bases, and 13 bases separated the two germline ends. The CDR3 has 14 amino acids. In nucleotides, the CDR3 is TGTGCCAGCTCCCTCGGGGTCGGTACCGGGGAGCTGTTTTTT. It translates to CASSLGVGTGELFF.

This chain links TRBV10-3 with TRBJ2-7; 7 bases map to TRBD1. With V trimmed by 4 bases and J by 4 bases, 16 bases remained unmatched. The germline V gene has CDR1 ENHRY and CDR2 SYGVKD. The CDR3 runs 17 residues. The chain's CDR3 is CAISGAQKTGSKYEQYF. DNA for the CDR3: TGTGCCATCAGTGGTGCCCAAAAGACAGGGTCTAAGTACGAGCAGTACTTC.

The chain uses TRBV5-6 and TRBJ2-1, with D perhaps TRBD1 (6 bases). Germline CDR1 reads SGHDT; CDR2 reads YYEEEE. The CDR3 length is 18 residues. V lost 0 bases, J lost 2 bases, and 18 bases lay in between. This CDR3 is CASSLAKHRAVTYNEQFF. CDR3 DNA: TGTGCCAGCAGCTTGGCGAAACACAGGGCAGTAACCTACAATGAGCAGTTCTTC.

The chain has TRBV4-1 and TRBJ2-1; the match to TRBD2 covers 7 bases. With V trimmed by 1 base and J by 2 bases, 8 bases remained unmatched. Per the germline V gene, CDR1 is MGHRA and CDR2 is YSYEKL. The CDR3 length is 17 residues. The CDR3 coding sequence is TGCGCCAGCAGCCAAGCATGGGAGGGAGGGGCCTACAATGAGCAGTTCTTC. It yields the protein CASSQAWEGGAYNEQFF.

The J gene is TRBJ2-1, the V gene TRBV9; 12 bases agree with TRBD2. The trim removed 8 bases at V and 4 bases at J, leaving 1 base unmatched. CDR1 and CDR2 (germline): SGDLS, YYNGEE. The CDR3 runs 13 residues. CDR3 region: CASGLAGYNEQFF. The CDR3 DNA reads TGTGCCAGTGGACTAGCGGGGTACAATGAGCAGTTCTTC.

This CDR3 is CASSEMGWRGDEQFF. The DNA of the CDR3 is TGTGCCAGCAGTGAAATGGGGTGGCGGGGTGATGAGCAGTTCTTC. The V call is TRBV2, the J call TRBJ2-1; possible D gene TRBD2, 6 bases. V was cut by 2 bases and J by 8 bases, with 16 bases left in between. The CDR3 extends over 15 amino acids. Germline assignment: CDR1 SNHLY and CDR2 FYNNEI.

The V call is TRBV27, the J call TRBJ1-6; TRBD1 aligns across 7 bases. The germline V gene has CDR1 MNHEY and CDR2 SMNVEV (reference sequence). The CDR3 length is 12 residues. V lost 2 bases to trimming and J lost 11 bases; unmatched junction nucleotides: 0. The CDR3 sequence is CASSLTGAPLHF. DNA for the CDR3: TGTGCCAGCAGTTTAACAGGGGCACCCCTCCACTTT.

The chain has TRBV9 and TRBJ2-5, with TRBD2 identical over 8 bases. Germline-derived CDR1 and CDR2 are SGDLS and YYNGEE. The CDR3 consists of 14 residues. V shed 4 bases and J 0 bases; nucleotides not matched to a gene: 2. This chain's CDR3 is CASSLGGDQETQYF. As DNA, the CDR3 is TGTGCCAGCAGCCTCGGGGGGGACCAAGAGACCCAGTACTTC.

This chain connects TRBV28 to TRBJ1-3; the D is unclear. This CDR3 contains 15 residues. Germline V CDR1 and CDR2: MDHEN, SYDVKM. V gave up 3 bases and J gave up 4 bases, with 13 bases separating them. CDR3 sequence: CASSFVPTGGNTIYF. The CDR3 region has the DNA TGTGCCAGCAGTTTTGTACCCACGGGAGGAAACACCATATATTTT.

The chain carries TRBV3-1 (or the pseudogene TRBV3-2) and TRBJ2-7; possibly TRBD1 for D (6 bases). The CDR3 sequence is 15 residues long. Per the germline V gene, CDR1 is LGHDT and CDR2 is YNNKEL (reference sequence). Trimming stripped 6 bases from V and 4 bases from J, with 19 bases between. The CDR3 nucleotides are TGTGCCAGCAGTCAACCGGGACATGCGCAATACGAGCAGTACTTC. Residues: CASSQPGHAQYEQYF.

V is TRBV4-2 and J is TRBJ1-3, with D hard to call. CDR3 length: 20 amino acids. In germline, CDR1 is LGHNA, CDR2 YNFKEQ. Trimming took 0 bases from V and 0 from J, leaving 21 bases between them. The CDR3 sequence: CASSQDLGGGRESSGNTIYF. CDR3 DNA: TGTGCCAGCAGCCAAGATCTTGGCGGCGGGAGGGAGAGCTCTGGAAACACCATATATTTT.

The gene calls are TRBV10-3 and TRBJ2-3; D may be TRBD2 (6 bases). This CDR3 spans 12 amino acids. The ends were cut back, 10 bases at V and 6 bases at J, with 14 bases in the middle. The germline gives CDR1 ENHRY, CDR2 SYGVKD. CDR3 bases: TGTGCCACCGACACGGGGGAGGATACGCAGTATTTT. Its translation is CATDTGEDTQYF.

The chain employs TRBV5-6 and TRBJ1-2; TRBD1 matches 12 bases. The CDR3 has 16 residues. Germline trimming cut 1 base from V and 2 bases from J; bases unmatched to any gene: 3. Germline V lookup: CDR1 SGHDT, CDR2 YYEEEE. CDR3 residues: CASSLYGTGGNYGYTF. The CDR3 nucleotides read TGTGCCAGCAGCTTGTACGGGACAGGGGGCAACTATGGCTACACCTTC.

This chain uses TRBV18 with TRBJ1-6; no reliable D call. Germline V gene lookup returns CDR1 KGHSH and CDR2 LQKENI. The V gene lost 3 bases and the J gene lost 13 bases, with 19 bases spanning the gap. The CDR3 consists of 15 residues. The chain's CDR3 is CASSPGRGKENPLHF. CDR3 coding DNA: TGTGCCAGCTCACCGGGCAGAGGGAAGGAGAATCCCCTCCACTTT.

V and J are TRBV5-1 and TRBJ2-1; possible D gene TRBD1, 6 bases. The ends were cut back, 0 bases at V and 7 bases at J, with 11 bases in the middle. The CDR3 spans 14 residues. The germline V gene encodes CDR1 SGHRS and CDR2 YFSETQ. The CDR3 region has the DNA TGCGCCAGCAGCTTGGGACAGGAGGAAAATGAGCAGTTCTTC. Translating it yields CASSLGQEENEQFF.

This rearrangement joins TRBV25-1 to TRBJ2-6, with TRBD1 identical over 8 bases. This CDR3 has 15 residues. The germline V gene encodes CDR1 MGHDK and CDR2 SYGVNS. Unmatched junction bases numbered 3, after V lost 4 bases and J lost 4 bases. CDR3 sequence (DNA): TGTGCCAGCAGTGGGACAGGGCCGGGGGCCAACGTCCTGACTTTC. It codes for CASSGTGPGANVLTF.

This clone was seen just once. The gene calls are TRBV5-5 and TRBJ1-3, with 11 nucleotides matching TRBD1. The germline V gene encodes CDR1 SGHKS and CDR2 YYEKEE (reference sequence). The V segment lost 4 bases and the J segment 2 bases; nucleotides outside the gene matches: 5. This CDR3 has 16 residues. The chain's CDR3 is CASSPGGQGAGNTIYF. CDR3 in DNA: TGTGCCAGCAGCCCGGGGGGACAGGGGGCTGGAAACACCATATATTTT.

This clone has more than one count but fewer than ten. DNA of the CDR3: TGTGCCAGCAGCTGGGGAGGGACAGGAAATCAAGAGACCCAGTACTTC. It is translated as CASSWGGTGNQETQYF. V and J are TRBV28 and TRBJ2-5, with a tentative D call TRBD1 (8 bases). The CDR3 is made up of 16 amino acids. CDR1 and CDR2 from the germline V gene are MDHEN and SYDVKM. V was pared by 6 bases and J by 2 bases, with 19 bases between. Drawing the rest from reference TRBV28 and TRBJ2-5, the complete variable domain is DVKVTQSSRYLVKRTGEKVFLECVQDMDHENMFWYRQDPGLGLRLIYFSYDVKMKEKGDIPEGYSVSREKKERFSLILESASTNQTSMYLCASSWGGTGNQETQYFGPGTRLLVL.

This sequence joins TRBV2 and TRBJ2-4, with 14 positions matching TRBD2. The germline V gene encodes CDR1 SNHLY and CDR2 FYNNEI. This CDR3 has 15 residues. The V segment lost 4 bases and the J segment 13 bases; nucleotides outside the gene matches: 9. The CDR3 coding sequence is TGTGCCAGCAGTGGGACTAGCGGGGGGCCTGGCGTCCAGTACTTC. Translated, it gives CASSGTSGGPGVQYF.